The 3 T cell receptor beta chains in this list originate from one sample, sequenced in a study of siplizumab effects on memory and regulatory T cells. Measured with immunoSEQ multiplex PCR; TCRdb has only the in-frame clones, and not every one. The table lists 95,000 to 110,000 clones, about 94% of them singletons. Sequenced: Tregs sorted from blood. Receptors were obtained from a human donor in good health.

This clone was counted a single time. The chain is built from TRBV5-6 and TRBJ2-3; D is unresolved. The CDR3 totals 16 residues. CDR1 is SGHDT, CDR2 YYEEEE, per germline. Trimming cost V 1 base and J 0 bases, with 12 bases left between them. The CDR3 coding sequence is TGTGCCAGCAGCTTGCCTTTGTCCCTCAGCACAGATACGCAGTATTTT. This sequence encodes CASSLPLSLSTDTQYF.

This rearrangement joins TRBV30 to TRBJ1-6; 7 bases fit TRBD1. This CDR3 contains 14 residues. Trimming took 3 bases from V and 7 from J; bases not matched to a gene: 6. From germline, CDR1 is GTSNPN and CDR2 SVGIG (reference sequence). The CDR3 nucleotides read TGTGCCTGGAGACGACAGGGTACGAATTCACCCCTCCACTTT. Protein product: CAWRRQGTNSPLHF.

The CDR3 nucleotides read TGTGCCAGCAGTTACTCGCAGGGTCCTGCAACGAATGGCTACACCTTC. This translates into CASSYSQGPATNGYTF. The rearrangement joins TRBV6-5 to TRBJ1-2; D might be TRBD1 (5 bases). The germline V gene has CDR1 MNHEY and CDR2 SVGAGI. Trimming shortened V by 0 bases and J by 6 bases, and 17 bases separated the two germline ends. The CDR3 is 16 residues long.